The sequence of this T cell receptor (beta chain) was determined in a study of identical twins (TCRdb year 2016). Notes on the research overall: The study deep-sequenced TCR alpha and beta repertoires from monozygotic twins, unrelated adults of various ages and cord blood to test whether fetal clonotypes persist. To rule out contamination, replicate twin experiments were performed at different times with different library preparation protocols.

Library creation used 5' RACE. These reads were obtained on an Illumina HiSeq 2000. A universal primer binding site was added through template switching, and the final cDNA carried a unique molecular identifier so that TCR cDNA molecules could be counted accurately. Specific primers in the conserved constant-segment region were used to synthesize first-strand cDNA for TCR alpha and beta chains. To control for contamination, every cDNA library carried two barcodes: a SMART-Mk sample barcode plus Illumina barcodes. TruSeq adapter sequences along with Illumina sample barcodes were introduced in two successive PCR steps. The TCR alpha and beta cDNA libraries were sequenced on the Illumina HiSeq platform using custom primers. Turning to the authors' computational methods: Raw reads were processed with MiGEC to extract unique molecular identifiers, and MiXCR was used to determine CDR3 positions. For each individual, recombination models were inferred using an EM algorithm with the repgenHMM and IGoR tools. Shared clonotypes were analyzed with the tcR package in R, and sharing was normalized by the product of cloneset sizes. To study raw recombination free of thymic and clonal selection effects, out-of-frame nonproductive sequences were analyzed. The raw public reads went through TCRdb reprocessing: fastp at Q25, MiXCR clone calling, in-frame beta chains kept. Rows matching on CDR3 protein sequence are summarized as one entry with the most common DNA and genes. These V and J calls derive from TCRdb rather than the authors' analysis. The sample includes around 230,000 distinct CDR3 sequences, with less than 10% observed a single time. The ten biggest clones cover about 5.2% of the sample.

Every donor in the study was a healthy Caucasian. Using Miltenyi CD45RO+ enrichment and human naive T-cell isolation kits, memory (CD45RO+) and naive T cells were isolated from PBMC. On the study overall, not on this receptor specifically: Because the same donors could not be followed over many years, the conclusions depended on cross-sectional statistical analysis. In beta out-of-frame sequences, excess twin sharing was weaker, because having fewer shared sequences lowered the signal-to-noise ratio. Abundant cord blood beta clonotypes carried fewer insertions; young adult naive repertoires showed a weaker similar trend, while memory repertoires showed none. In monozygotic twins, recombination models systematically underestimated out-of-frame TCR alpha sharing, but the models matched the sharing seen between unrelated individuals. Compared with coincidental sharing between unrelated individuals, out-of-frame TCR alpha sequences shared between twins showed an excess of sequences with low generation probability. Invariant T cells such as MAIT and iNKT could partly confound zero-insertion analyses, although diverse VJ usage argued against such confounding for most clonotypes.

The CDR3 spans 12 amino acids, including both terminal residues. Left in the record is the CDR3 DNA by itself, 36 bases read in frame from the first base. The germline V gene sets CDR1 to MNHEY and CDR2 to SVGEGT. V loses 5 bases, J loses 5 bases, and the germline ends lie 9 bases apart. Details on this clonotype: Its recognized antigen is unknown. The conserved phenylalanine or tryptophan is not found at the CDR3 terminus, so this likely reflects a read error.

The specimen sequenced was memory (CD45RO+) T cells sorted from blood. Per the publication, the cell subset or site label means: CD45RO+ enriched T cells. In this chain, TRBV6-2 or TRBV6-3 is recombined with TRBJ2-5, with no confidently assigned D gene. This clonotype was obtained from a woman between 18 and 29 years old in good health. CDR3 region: CASSASWETQYS. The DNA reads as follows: TGTGCCAGCAGTGCAAGTTGGGAGACCCAGTACTCC.